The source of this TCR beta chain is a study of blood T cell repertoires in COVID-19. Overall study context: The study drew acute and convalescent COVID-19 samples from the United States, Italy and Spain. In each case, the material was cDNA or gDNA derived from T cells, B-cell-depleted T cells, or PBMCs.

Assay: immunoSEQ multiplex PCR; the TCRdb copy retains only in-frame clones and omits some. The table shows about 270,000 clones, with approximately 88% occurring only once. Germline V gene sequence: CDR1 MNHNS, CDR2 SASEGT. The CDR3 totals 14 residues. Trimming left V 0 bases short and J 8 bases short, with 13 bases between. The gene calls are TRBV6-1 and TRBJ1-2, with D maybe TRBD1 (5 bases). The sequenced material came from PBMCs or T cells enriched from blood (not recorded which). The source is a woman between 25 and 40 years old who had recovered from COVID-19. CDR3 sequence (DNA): TGTGCCAGCAGTGAAGCTGTCAGGGTTTACGGCTACACCTTC. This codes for CASSEAVRVYGYTF.